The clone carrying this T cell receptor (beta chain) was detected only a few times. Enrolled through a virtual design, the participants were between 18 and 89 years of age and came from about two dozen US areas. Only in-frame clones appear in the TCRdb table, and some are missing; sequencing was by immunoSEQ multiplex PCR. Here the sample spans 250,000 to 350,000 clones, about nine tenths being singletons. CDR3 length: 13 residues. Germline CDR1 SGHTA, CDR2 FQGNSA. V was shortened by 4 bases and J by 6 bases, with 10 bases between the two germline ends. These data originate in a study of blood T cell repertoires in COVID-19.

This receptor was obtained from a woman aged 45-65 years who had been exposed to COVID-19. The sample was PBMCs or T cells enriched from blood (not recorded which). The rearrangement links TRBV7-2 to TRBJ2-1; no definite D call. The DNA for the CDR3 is TGTGCCAGCAGCTGGGCAGTCTTCAATGAGCAGTTCTTC. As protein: CASSWAVFNEQFF.